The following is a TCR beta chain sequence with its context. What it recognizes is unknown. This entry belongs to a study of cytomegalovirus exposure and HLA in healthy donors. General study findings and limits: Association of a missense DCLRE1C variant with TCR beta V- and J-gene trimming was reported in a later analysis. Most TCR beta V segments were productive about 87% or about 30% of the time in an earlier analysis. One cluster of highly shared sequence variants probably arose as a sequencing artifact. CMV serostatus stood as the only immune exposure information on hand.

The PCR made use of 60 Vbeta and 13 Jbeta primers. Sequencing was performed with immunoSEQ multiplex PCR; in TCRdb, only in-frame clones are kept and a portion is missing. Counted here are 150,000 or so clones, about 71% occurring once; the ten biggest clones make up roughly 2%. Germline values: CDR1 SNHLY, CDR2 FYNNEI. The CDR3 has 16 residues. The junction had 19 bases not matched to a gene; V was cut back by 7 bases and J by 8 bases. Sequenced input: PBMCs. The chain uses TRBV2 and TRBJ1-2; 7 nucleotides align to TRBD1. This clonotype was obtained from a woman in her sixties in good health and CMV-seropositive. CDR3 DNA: TGTGCCAGCATTCTTCATCCGGGACAGACCTCCTGGGGCTACACCTTC. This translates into CASILHPGQTSWGYTF.